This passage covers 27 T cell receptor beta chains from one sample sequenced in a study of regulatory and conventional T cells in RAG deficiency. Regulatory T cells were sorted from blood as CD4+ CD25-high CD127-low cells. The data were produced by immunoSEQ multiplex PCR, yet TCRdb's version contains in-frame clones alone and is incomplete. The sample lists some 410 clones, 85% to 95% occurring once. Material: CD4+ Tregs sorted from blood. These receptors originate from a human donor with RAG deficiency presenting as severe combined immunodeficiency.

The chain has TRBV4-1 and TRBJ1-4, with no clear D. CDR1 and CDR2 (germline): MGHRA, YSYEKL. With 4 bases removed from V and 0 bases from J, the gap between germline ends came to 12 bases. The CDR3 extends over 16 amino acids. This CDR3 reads CASSPPRAATNEKLFF. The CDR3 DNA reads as TGCGCCAGCAGCCCCCCCCGGGCAGCAACTAATGAAAAACTGTTTTTT.

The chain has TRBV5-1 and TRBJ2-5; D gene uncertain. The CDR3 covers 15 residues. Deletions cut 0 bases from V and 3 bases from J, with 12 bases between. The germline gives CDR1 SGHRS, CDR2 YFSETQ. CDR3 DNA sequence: TGCGCCAGCAGCTTGGGGGCAGGAAAAAAAGAGACCCAGTACTTC. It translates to CASSLGAGKKETQYF.

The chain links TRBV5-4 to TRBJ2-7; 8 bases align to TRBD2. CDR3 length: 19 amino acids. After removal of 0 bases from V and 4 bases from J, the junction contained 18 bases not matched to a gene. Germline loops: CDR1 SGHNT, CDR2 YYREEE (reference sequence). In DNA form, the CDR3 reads TGTGCCAGCAGCTTGGCCGCTTTTGGGAGCGGGAGTACCGCATACGAGCAGTACTTC. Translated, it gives CASSLAAFGSGSTAYEQYF.

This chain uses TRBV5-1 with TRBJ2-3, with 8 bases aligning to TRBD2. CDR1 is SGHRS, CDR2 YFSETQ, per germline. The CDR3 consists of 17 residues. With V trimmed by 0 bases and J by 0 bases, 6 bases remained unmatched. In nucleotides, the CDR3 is TGCGCCAGCAGCTTGGCCGGGGCTAGCGGGAGCACAGATACGCAGTATTTT. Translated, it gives CASSLAGASGSTDTQYF.

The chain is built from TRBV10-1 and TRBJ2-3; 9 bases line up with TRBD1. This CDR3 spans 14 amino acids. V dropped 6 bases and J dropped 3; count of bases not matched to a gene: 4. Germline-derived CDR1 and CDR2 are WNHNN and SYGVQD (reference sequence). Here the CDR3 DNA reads TGCGCCAGCAGCCCCGACAGGGGGACAGATACGCAGTATTTT. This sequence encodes CASSPDRGTDTQYF.

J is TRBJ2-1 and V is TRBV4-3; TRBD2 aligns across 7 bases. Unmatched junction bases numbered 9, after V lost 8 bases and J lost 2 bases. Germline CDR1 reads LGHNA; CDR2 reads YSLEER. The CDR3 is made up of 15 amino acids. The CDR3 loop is CASGSRLAAYNEQFF. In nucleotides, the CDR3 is TGCGCCAGCGGCTCTCGACTAGCTGCCTACAATGAGCAGTTCTTC.

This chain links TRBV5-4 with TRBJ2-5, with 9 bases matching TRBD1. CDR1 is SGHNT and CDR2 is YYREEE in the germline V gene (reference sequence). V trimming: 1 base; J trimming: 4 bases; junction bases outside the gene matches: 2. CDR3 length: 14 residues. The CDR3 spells CASSLTGGAETQYF. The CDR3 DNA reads TGTGCCAGCAGCTTGACAGGGGGCGCAGAGACCCAGTACTTC.

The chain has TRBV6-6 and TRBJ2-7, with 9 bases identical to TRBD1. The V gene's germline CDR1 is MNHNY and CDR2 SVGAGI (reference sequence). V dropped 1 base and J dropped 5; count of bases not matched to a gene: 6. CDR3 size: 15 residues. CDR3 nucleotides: TGTGCCAGCAGTTACTTCGGGACAGGGATCGACGAGCAGTACTTC. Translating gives CASSYFGTGIDEQYF.

CDR3 protein: CASSLSSGGPYEQYF. The CDR3 bases are TGTGCCAGCAGCCTCTCTAGCGGGGGACCCTACGAGCAGTACTTC. The chain has TRBV6-5 and TRBJ2-7; 10 bases line up with TRBD2. In germline, CDR1 is MNHEY, CDR2 SVGAGI. The CDR3 runs to 15 residues. The J segment lost 2 bases and the V segment lost 6 bases, leaving 7 bases of the junction unmatched.

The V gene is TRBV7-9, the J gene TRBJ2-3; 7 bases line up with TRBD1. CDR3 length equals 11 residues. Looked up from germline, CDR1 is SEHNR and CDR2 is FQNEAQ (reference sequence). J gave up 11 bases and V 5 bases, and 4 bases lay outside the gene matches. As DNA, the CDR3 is TGTGCCAGCAGCCCTCGGGACAGGCAGTATTTT. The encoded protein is CASSPRDRQYF. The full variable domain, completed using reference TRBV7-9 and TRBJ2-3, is DTGVSQNPRHKITKRGQNVTFRCDPISEHNRLYWYRQTLGQGPEFLTYFQNEAQLEKSRLLSDRFSAERPKGSFSTLEIQRTEQGDSAMYLCASSPRDRQYFGPGTRLTVL.

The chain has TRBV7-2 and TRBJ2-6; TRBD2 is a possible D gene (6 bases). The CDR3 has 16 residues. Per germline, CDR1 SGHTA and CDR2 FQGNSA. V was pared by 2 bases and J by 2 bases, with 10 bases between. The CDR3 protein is CASSLRASAGANVLTF. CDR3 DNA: TGTGCCAGCAGCTTAAGGGCTAGCGCTGGGGCCAACGTCCTGACTTTC.

This chain's CDR3 is CASSSGQQETQYF. As DNA, the CDR3 is TGTGCCAGCAGCTCTGGACAACAAGAGACCCAGTACTTC. This chain uses TRBV13 with TRBJ2-5; D perhaps matches TRBD1 (5 bases). Germline lookup yields CDR1 PRHDT and CDR2 FYEKMQ (reference sequence). Deletions cut 4 bases from V and 2 bases from J, with 8 bases between. The CDR3 loop spans 13 amino acids.

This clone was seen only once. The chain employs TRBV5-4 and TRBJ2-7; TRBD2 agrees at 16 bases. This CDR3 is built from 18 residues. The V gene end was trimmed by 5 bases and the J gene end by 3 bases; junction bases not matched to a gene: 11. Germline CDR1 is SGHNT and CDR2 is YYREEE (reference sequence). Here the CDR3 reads CASRPAGTSGRAHYEQYF. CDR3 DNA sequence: TGTGCCAGCAGGCCCGCCGGGACTAGCGGGAGGGCTCACTACGAGCAGTACTTC.

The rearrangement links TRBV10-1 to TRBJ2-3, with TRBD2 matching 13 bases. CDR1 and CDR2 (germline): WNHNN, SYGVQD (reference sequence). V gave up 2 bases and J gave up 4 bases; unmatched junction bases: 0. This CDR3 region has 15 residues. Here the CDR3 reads CASSETSGRADTQYF. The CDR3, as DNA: TGCGCCAGCAGTGAGACTAGCGGGAGGGCAGATACGCAGTATTTT.

The chain's CDR3 is CATSRDRVNTEAFF. In DNA form, the CDR3 reads TGTGCCACCAGCAGGGACAGGGTAAACACTGAAGCTTTCTTT. This rearrangement joins TRBV15 to TRBJ1-1; 8 bases map to TRBD1. V gave up 3 bases and J gave up 2 bases; unmatched junction bases: 2. CDR1 LNHNV and CDR2 YYDKDF come from the germline V gene (reference sequence). This CDR3 region has 14 residues.

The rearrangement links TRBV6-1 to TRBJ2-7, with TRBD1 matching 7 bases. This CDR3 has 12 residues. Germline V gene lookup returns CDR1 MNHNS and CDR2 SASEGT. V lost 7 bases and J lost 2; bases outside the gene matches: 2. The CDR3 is CASNRGPYEQYF. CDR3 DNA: TGTGCCAGCAACAGGGGCCCCTACGAGCAGTACTTC.

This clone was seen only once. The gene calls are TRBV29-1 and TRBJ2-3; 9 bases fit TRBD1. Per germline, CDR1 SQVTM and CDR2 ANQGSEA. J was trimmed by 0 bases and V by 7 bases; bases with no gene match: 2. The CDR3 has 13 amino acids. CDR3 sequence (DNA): TGCAGCGGGGGACAGGGTAGCACAGATACGCAGTATTTT. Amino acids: CSGGQGSTDTQYF.

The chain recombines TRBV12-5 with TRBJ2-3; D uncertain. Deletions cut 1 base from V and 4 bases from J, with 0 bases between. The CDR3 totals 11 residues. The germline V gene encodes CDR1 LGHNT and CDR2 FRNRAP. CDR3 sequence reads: CASGLADTQYF. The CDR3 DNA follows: TGTGCTAGTGGTTTGGCAGATACGCAGTATTTT.

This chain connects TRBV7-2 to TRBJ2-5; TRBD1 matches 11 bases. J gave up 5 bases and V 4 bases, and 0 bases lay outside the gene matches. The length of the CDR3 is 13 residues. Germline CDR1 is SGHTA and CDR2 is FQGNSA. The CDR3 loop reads CASSWTGGETQYF. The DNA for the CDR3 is TGTGCCAGCAGCTGGACAGGGGGCGAGACCCAGTACTTC.

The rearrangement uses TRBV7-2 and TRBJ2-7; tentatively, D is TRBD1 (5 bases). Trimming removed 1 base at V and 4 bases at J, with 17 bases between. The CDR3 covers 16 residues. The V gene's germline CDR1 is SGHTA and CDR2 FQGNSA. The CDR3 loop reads CASSLDFGQVWYEQYF. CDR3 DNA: TGTGCCAGCAGCTTAGACTTTGGACAAGTATGGTACGAGCAGTACTTC.

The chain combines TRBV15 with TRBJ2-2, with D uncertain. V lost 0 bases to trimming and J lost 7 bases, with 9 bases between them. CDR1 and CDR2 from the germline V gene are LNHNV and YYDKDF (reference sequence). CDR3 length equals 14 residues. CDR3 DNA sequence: TGTGCCACCAGCAGAGAGTCGGTAAACGGGGAGCTGTTTTTT. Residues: CATSRESVNGELFF.

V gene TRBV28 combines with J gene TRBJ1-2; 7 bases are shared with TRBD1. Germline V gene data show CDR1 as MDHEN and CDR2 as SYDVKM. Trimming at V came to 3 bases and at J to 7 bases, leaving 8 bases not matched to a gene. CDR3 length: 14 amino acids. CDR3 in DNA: TGTGCCAGCAGTTTGTCCCAGGGGGGTCGTGGCTACACCTTC. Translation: CASSLSQGGRGYTF.

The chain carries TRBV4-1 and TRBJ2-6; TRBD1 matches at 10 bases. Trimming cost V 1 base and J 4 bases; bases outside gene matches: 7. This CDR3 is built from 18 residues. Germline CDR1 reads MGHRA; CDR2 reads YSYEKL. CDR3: CASSQVGQGTSGANVLTF. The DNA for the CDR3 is TGCGCCAGCAGCCAAGTGGGACAGGGGACGAGCGGGGCCAACGTCCTGACTTTC.

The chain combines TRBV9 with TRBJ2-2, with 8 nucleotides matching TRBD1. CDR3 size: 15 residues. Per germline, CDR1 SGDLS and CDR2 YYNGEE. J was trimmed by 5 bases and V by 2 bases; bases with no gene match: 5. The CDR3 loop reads CASSVGGQATGELFF. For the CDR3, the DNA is TGTGCCAGCAGCGTCGGGGGACAGGCGACCGGGGAGCTGTTTTTT. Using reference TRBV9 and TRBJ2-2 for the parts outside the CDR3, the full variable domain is DSGVTQTPKHLITATGQRVTLRCSPRSGDLSVYWYQQSLDQGLQFLIQYYNGEERAKGNILERFSAQQFPDLHSELNLSSLELGDSALYFCASSVGGQATGELFFGEGSRLTVL.

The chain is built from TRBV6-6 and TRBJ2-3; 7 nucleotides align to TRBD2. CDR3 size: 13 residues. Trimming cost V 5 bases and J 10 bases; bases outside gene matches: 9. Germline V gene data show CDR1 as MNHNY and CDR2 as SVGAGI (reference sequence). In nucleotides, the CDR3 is TGTGCCAGCAGTAGCGGGGAAGGACTCCCGCAGTATTTT. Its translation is CASSSGEGLPQYF.

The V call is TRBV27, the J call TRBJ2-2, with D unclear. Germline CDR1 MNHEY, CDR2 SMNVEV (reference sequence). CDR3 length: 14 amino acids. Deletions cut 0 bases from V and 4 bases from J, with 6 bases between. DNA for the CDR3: TGTGCCAGCAGTTTATCAGAAGGCACCGGGGAGCTGTTTTTT. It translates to CASSLSEGTGELFF.

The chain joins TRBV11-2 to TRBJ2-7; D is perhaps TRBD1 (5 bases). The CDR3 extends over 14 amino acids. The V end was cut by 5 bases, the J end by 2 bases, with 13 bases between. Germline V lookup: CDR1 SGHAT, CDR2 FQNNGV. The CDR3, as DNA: TGTGCCAGCAGCCATACAGGTTACCCCTACGAGCAGTACTTC. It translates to CASSHTGYPYEQYF.